The T cell receptor beta chain described here comes from a study of CD8+ T cells in alopecia areata. Findings and limits, study-wide: For patients receiving tofacitinib, scalp clonality and expanded CD8+ clones among the top 100 significantly decreased.

Treatment specified: oral pan-JAK inhibitor, 5-10 mg twice daily. Reverse transcribed after extraction, RNA yielded cDNA as the sequencing template. Assay: immunoSEQ multiplex PCR; the TCRdb copy retains only in-frame clones and omits some. The sample lists around 150,000 clones; roughly 65% were seen once. With respect to this clone: As yet, its antigen is unknown.

V gave up 3 bases and J gave up 5 bases, with 14 bases separating them. Germline V gene data show CDR1 as SGHTA and CDR2 as FQGTGA. The CDR3 length is 15 residues. V gene TRBV7-3 combines with J gene TRBJ2-1; D may correspond to TRBD1 or TRBD2 (5 bases each). This TCR came from a human donor with alopecia areata. Sample: CD4+ T cells sorted from blood, taken at week 4, from a patient treated with tofacitinib. The CDR3: CASSLSWGIHNEQFF. The DNA for the CDR3 is TGTGCCAGCAGCTTGTCCTGGGGGATTCACAATGAGCAGTTCTTC.